These 30 T cell receptor beta chains share one sample of origin, sequenced in a study of spatial heterogeneity in lung cancer. TCRdb reprocessed the 5' RACE reads via MiXCR and lists one record per CDR3 protein. Of over 11,000 distinct CDR3 sequences listed, over 9% were seen once; the top ten hold roughly 28%. Documented time point: sample taken at primary tumor resection. TCRs were sequenced from unsorted whole RNA of tumor, nontumor lung or PBMC. This specimen was PBMCs, taken at surgery. The receptors here all came from a male donor with early-stage non-small cell lung cancer.

This clonotype showed up many times. The chain carries TRBV4-2 and TRBJ1-2, with a possible D match to TRBD1 (5 bases). CDR1 and CDR2 (germline): LGHNA, YNFKEQ. This CDR3 is 16 amino acids long. The V end was cut by 4 bases, the J end by 2 bases, with 17 bases between. CDR3 amino acids: CASSPRRGTGNYGYTF. The CDR3 nucleotides read TGTGCCAGCAGCCCCAGACGAGGGACCGGGAACTATGGCTACACCTTC.

This clonotype was counted between two and nine times. The CDR3: CASSGLAGGPDTQYF. As DNA, the CDR3 is TGTGCCAGCAGTGGGCTAGCGGGAGGCCCAGATACGCAGTATTTT. This sequence joins TRBV6-1 and TRBJ2-3, with 11 bases that match TRBD2. The CDR3 runs 15 residues. V trimming: 4 bases; J trimming: 4 bases; junction bases outside the gene matches: 4. In germline, CDR1 is MNHNS, CDR2 SASEGT.

CDR3 loop: CATATTDRPQHF. CDR3 in DNA: TGTGCCACCGCGACCACAGATCGGCCCCAGCATTTT. The V call is TRBV10-3, the J call TRBJ1-5; D gene uncertain. This CDR3 spans 12 amino acids. Trimming left V 10 bases short and J 9 bases short, with 16 bases between. Germline V gene lookup returns CDR1 ENHRY and CDR2 SYGVKD.

This clonotype is labeled as medium-sized (0.01 to 0.1%). The genes are TRBV20-1 and TRBJ2-7; D may be TRBD2 (6 bases). The CDR3 runs 14 residues. Trimming took 5 bases from V and 2 from J, leaving 16 bases between them. Germline V gives CDR1 DFQATT, CDR2 SNEGSKA (reference sequence). CDR3 sequence reads: CSAGEEGNAYEQYF. The CDR3 nucleotides are TGCAGTGCTGGGGAGGAGGGGAACGCCTACGAGCAGTACTTC.

This clonotype has ten or more counts. The V call is TRBV6-6, the J call TRBJ2-7; 7 bases align to TRBD2. V gave up 4 bases and J gave up 1 base; unmatched junction bases: 4. This CDR3 has 14 amino acids. Germline V lookup: CDR1 MNHNY, CDR2 SVGAGI (reference sequence). CDR3 in amino acids: CASSFMGGSYEQYF. The CDR3 nucleotides are TGTGCCAGCAGTTTTATGGGGGGGTCCTACGAGCAGTACTTC.

This clonotype is classed as medium-sized (0.01 to 0.1%). This chain links TRBV6-5 with TRBJ1-4; D is uncertain. This CDR3 contains 14 residues. Trimming took 2 bases from V and 6 from J, leaving 10 bases between them. In germline, CDR1 is MNHEY, CDR2 SVGAGI. In nucleotides, the CDR3 is TGTGCCAGCAGTTACCGCTCCGGAGATGAAAAACTGTTTTTT. As protein: CASSYRSGDEKLFF.

Ten or more counts support this clonotype. CDR3 DNA sequence: TGTGCCAGCTCCCAGGGGGGGAGGACTGAAGCTTTCTTT. It specifies CASSQGGRTEAFF. The chain uses TRBV18 and TRBJ1-1; 7 bases map to TRBD1. The CDR3 sequence is 13 residues long. With 6 bases clipped from V and 5 bases from J, the junction kept 6 bases outside the gene matches. Germline CDR1 is KGHSH and CDR2 is LQKENI.

The chain recombines TRBV5-4 with TRBJ2-5, with a tentative D call TRBD2 (6 bases). The CDR3 covers 14 residues. Between the trimmed V and J ends, which lost 5 bases and 5 bases, there was a span of 16 bases. Looked up from germline, CDR1 is SGHNT and CDR2 is YYREEE (reference sequence). CDR3 region: CASRFAGRQETQYF. The CDR3 DNA reads as TGTGCCAGCAGATTTGCGGGGCGGCAGGAGACCCAGTACTTC.

This clonotype occurred many times. The gene calls are TRBV6-6 and TRBJ2-3, with D tentatively TRBD1 (5 bases). Trimming left V 7 bases short and J 3 bases short, with 20 bases between. The CDR3 extends over 16 amino acids. Per the germline V gene, CDR1 is MNHNY and CDR2 is SVGAGI (reference sequence). This CDR3 reads CASKKPRDGATDTQYF. Here the CDR3 DNA reads TGTGCCAGCAAGAAACCCAGGGATGGGGCGACAGATACGCAGTATTTT.

The rearrangement uses TRBV4-1 and TRBJ1-2; 8 positions match TRBD1. This CDR3 is built from 18 residues. V shed 3 bases and J 4 bases; nucleotides not matched to a gene: 16. Germline loops: CDR1 MGHRA, CDR2 YSYEKL. The CDR3 nucleotides are TGCGCCAGCAGCCAGGCGGGACAGGTCCGACCTGGAGGCTATGGCTACACCTTC. As protein: CASSQAGQVRPGGYGYTF.

This clonotype was counted at least ten times. The chain couples TRBV29-1 to TRBJ2-3, with TRBD2 identical over 7 bases. Germline assignment: CDR1 SQVTM and CDR2 ANQGSEA. The CDR3 is 14 residues long. The V and J ends lost 4 bases and 4 bases, in that order; junction bases with no gene match: 8. In DNA form, the CDR3 reads TGCAGCGTTGTTGCGGGAGAGGCCTCAGATACGCAGTATTTT. As protein: CSVVAGEASDTQYF.

The chain is built from TRBV20-1 and TRBJ2-6; D unclear. This CDR3 region has 13 residues. Germline values: CDR1 DFQATT, CDR2 SNEGSKA (reference sequence). This chain's CDR3 is CSSLPSGANVLTF. CDR3 sequence (DNA): TGCTCCTCTTTGCCCTCTGGGGCCAACGTCCTGACTTTC.

This clonotype was picked up many times. V usage is TRBV5-1 and J usage is TRBJ2-7; 7 positions agree with TRBD2. The CDR3 sequence is 14 residues long. The junction had 6 bases not matched to a gene; V was cut back by 0 bases and J by 6 bases. Per germline, CDR1 SGHRS and CDR2 YFSETQ. The CDR3 loop reads CASSLGGGEAEQYF. The CDR3 nucleotides are TGCGCCAGCAGCTTGGGGGGAGGGGAGGCCGAGCAGTACTTC.

This clonotype was picked up many times. The rearrangement links TRBV12-3 or TRBV12-4 to TRBJ1-1; D not certain. The CDR3 totals 11 residues. The V and J ends lost 7 bases and 8 bases respectively, with 11 bases between them. The CDR3 is CASTETKEAFF. The CDR3 DNA is TGTGCCAGCACCGAAACGAAGGAAGCTTTCTTT.

This clonotype came up many times. The chain has TRBV10-3 and TRBJ1-1; D is perhaps TRBD1 (6 bases). Trimming stripped 11 bases from V and 11 bases from J, with 18 bases between. In germline, CDR1 is ENHRY, CDR2 SYGVKD. The CDR3 is 11 residues long. CDR3 bases: TGTGCCGTCTCGGGGGGCTACGGGGCTTTCTTT. Residues: CAVSGGYGAFF.

There are many counts of this clonotype. The V call is TRBV5-1, the J call TRBJ2-1, with D tentatively TRBD1 (6 bases). Germline V gene data show CDR1 as SGHRS and CDR2 as YFSETQ. With 6 bases removed from V and 2 bases from J, the gap between germline ends came to 15 bases. The CDR3 totals 15 residues. The CDR3, as DNA: TGCGCCAGCACCCTACAGGGTTGGGCCTACAATGAGCAGTTCTTC. Protein: CASTLQGWAYNEQFF.

This clonotype was recorded many times. V and J are TRBV7-3 and TRBJ2-6; tentative D call: TRBD2 (7 bases). The CDR3 length is 16 residues. Germline CDR1 is SGHTA and CDR2 is FQGTGA. The V and J ends lost 7 bases and 4 bases respectively, with 17 bases between them. The CDR3 loop reads CASTSGGTPGANVLTF. CDR3 nucleotide sequence: TGTGCCAGCACTTCGGGGGGCACGCCGGGGGCCAACGTCCTGACTTTC.

This clonotype was observed many times. J is TRBJ2-7 and V is TRBV27, with 10 bases identical to TRBD1. The CDR3 is made up of 15 amino acids. Germline loops: CDR1 MNHEY, CDR2 SMNVEV (reference sequence). V gave up 6 bases and J gave up 2 bases; unmatched junction bases: 7. This CDR3 is CASRTPGQGTYEQYF. CDR3 sequence (DNA): TGTGCCAGCAGGACGCCGGGACAGGGGACCTACGAGCAGTACTTC.

The sample holds many counts of this clonotype. The chain has TRBV29-1 and TRBJ1-2; tentatively, D is TRBD1 (5 bases). Germline CDR1 is SQVTM and CDR2 is ANQGSEA. Trimming left V 3 bases short and J 4 bases short, with 18 bases between. This CDR3 is 15 amino acids long. CDR3 nucleotides: TGCAGCGTTGATACCTGGGACGACTTAGCCTATGGCTACACCTTC. Its translation: CSVDTWDDLAYGYTF.

This clonotype was detected many times. The chain is built from TRBV28 and TRBJ2-5; 9 bases agree with TRBD1. The CDR3 is 15 amino acids. Germline V lookup: CDR1 MDHEN, CDR2 SYDVKM. J was trimmed by 2 bases and V by 6 bases; bases with no gene match: 7. CDR3 in amino acids: CASSTGGQRQETQYF. CDR3 coding DNA: TGTGCCAGCAGCACAGGGGGCCAGAGGCAAGAGACCCAGTACTTC.

This clonotype appeared many times. The chain employs TRBV7-9 and TRBJ2-7; 7 bases line up with TRBD2. The J segment lost 5 bases and the V segment lost 10 bases, leaving 5 bases of the junction unmatched. The CDR3 contains 11 residues. Germline V lookup: CDR1 SEHNR, CDR2 FQNEAQ (reference sequence). The CDR3 bases are TGTGCCACCCCCAGCGGGGACGAGCAGTACTTC. The encoded protein is CATPSGDEQYF.

There are many counts of this clonotype. This sequence joins TRBV29-1 and TRBJ1-4; D is undetermined. V was shortened by 4 bases and J by 7 bases, with 13 bases between the two germline ends. Looked up from germline, CDR1 is SQVTM and CDR2 is ANQGSEA. The CDR3 is 13 residues long. In DNA form, the CDR3 reads TGCAGCGTTGGATCGGCTCAGTCTGAAAAACTGTTTTTT. Translation gives CSVGSAQSEKLFF.

This clonotype was detected many times. The J gene is TRBJ1-5, the V gene TRBV20-1, with D unresolved. Germline assignment: CDR1 DFQATT and CDR2 SNEGSKA (reference sequence). The ends were cut back, 4 bases at V and 4 bases at J, with 11 bases in the middle. The CDR3 extends over 13 amino acids. In DNA form, the CDR3 reads TGCAGTGCTACGATGGAGGTTAATCAGCCCCAGCATTTT. It is translated as CSATMEVNQPQHF.

This clonotype was seen ten or more times. The rearrangement uses TRBV12-3 or TRBV12-4 and TRBJ1-3; D is perhaps TRBD1 (6 bases). The CDR3 covers 14 residues. The ends were cut back, 3 bases at V and 3 bases at J, with 9 bases in the middle. The DNA for the CDR3 is TGTGCCAGCAGTTTCCGGACAGTTGGAAACACCATATATTTT. Protein: CASSFRTVGNTIYF.

This clonotype has a count of ten or more. J is TRBJ1-5 and V is TRBV27; 7 bases fit TRBD1. The length of the CDR3 is 20 residues. With 10 bases clipped from V and 2 bases from J, the junction kept 26 bases outside the gene matches. Per germline, CDR1 MNHEY and CDR2 SMNVEV (reference sequence). In DNA, the CDR3 is TGTGCCAAACCAGTGGGGAGAGTTTCAGGGGGTTCTTTTGGCAATCAGCCCCAGCATTTT. It codes for CAKPVGRVSGGSFGNQPQHF.

On this clonotype: One base away lies a much larger clone, so this may be a sequencing read error. V and J are TRBV2 and TRBJ2-2, with TRBD1 matching 9 bases. This CDR3 spans 15 amino acids. The germline CDR1 and CDR2 sequences are SNHLY and FYNNEI. V was pared by 4 bases and J by 7 bases, with 7 bases of the junction left unmatched. CDR3 residues: CASSVGTGSLGELFF. Here the CDR3 DNA reads TGTGCCAGCAGTGTTGGGACAGGGTCCCTCGGGGAGCTGTTTTTT.

By frequency in the sample, this clonotype is medium-sized. The chain uses TRBV29-1 and TRBJ1-1, with 7 bases matching TRBD1. This CDR3 has 16 amino acids. From germline, CDR1 is SQVTM and CDR2 ANQGSEA. Trimming at V came to 3 bases and at J to 0 bases, leaving 10 bases not matched to a gene. CDR3 region: CSVDPPDRALNTEAFF. CDR3 DNA sequence: TGCAGCGTTGATCCCCCCGACAGGGCCCTGAACACTGAAGCTTTCTTT.

This clonotype was detected many times. This chain connects TRBV28 to TRBJ2-7; D gene uncertain. The CDR3 has 13 amino acids. Per germline, CDR1 MDHEN and CDR2 SYDVKM. The V gene lost 3 bases and the J gene lost 3 bases, with 9 bases spanning the gap. CDR3 protein: CASSFIGIYEQYF. The CDR3 DNA reads TGTGCCAGCAGTTTTATAGGAATCTACGAGCAGTACTTC.

This clonotype has at least ten counts. The CDR3: CSASRDVGGTQYF. CDR3 in DNA: TGCAGTGCTAGCAGAGATGTTGGCGGGACCCAGTACTTC. The gene calls are TRBV20-1 and TRBJ2-5; D remains ambiguous. The V end was cut by 3 bases, the J end by 7 bases, with 15 bases between. This CDR3 contains 13 residues. Germline CDR1 DFQATT, CDR2 SNEGSKA (reference sequence).

This clonotype occurred many times. The V and J genes are TRBV7-9 and TRBJ1-3, with unresolved D. Trimming took off 4 bases at V and 0 bases at J, with 19 bases between the two ends. Germline CDR1 and CDR2: SEHNR and FQNEAQ (reference sequence). This CDR3 is 18 amino acids long. CDR3 nucleotides: TGTGCCAGCAGCTCCCGAATTGCGGGCCAGAGCTCTGGAAACACCATATATTTT. It is translated as CASSSRIAGQSSGNTIYF.